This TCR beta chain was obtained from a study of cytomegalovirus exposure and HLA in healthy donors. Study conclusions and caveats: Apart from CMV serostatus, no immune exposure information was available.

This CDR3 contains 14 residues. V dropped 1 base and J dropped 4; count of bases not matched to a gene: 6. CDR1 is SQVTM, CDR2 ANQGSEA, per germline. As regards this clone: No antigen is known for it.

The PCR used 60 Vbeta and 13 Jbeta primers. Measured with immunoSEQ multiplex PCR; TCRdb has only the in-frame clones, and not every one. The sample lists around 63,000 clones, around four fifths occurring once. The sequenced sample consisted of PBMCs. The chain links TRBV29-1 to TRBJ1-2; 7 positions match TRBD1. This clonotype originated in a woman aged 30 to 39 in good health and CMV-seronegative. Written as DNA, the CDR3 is TGCAGCGTTGAAGGGCAGGGGGGCACCTATGGCTACACCTTC. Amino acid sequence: CSVEGQGGTYGYTF. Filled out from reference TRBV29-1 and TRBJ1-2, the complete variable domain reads SAVISQKPSRDICQRGTSLTIQCQVDSQVTMMFWYRQQPGQSLTLIATANQGSEATYESGFVIDKFPISRPNLTFSTLTVSNMSPEDSSIYLCSVEGQGGTYGYTFGSGTRLTVV.